These 14 T cell receptor beta chains came from one sample sequenced in a study of shared clonotypes between healthy human individuals. This table comes from immunoSEQ multiplex PCR, and its TCRdb copy is limited to in-frame clones, with some not included. This repertoire shows nearly 1,000,000 clones, about 80% found once; its top ten account for approximately 1.5%. The sample taken for sequencing was memory CD4+ T cells sorted from blood. The subset is: CD45RA-negative fraction. These receptors all come from a man aged 18 to 29 in good health.

This chain links TRBV29-1 with TRBJ1-2, with TRBD1 identical over 8 bases. The CDR3 is 12 residues long. The V and J ends lost 2 bases and 8 bases, in that order; junction bases with no gene match: 4. In germline, CDR1 is SQVTM, CDR2 ANQGSEA. The CDR3 DNA reads as TGCAGCGTTGAACAGGGGGCTGGGGGCTACACCTTC. Protein product: CSVEQGAGGYTF. The variable domain in full, with the rest retrieved from reference TRBV29-1 and TRBJ1-2, is SAVISQKPSRDICQRGTSLTIQCQVDSQVTMMFWYRQQPGQSLTLIATANQGSEATYESGFVIDKFPISRPNLTFSTLTVSNMSPEDSSIYLCSVEQGAGGYTFGSGTRLTVV.

The chain combines TRBV25-1 with TRBJ2-7; no clear D gene. Trimming pared 6 bases from V and 7 bases from J, leaving 10 bases between. Germline V gives CDR1 MGHDK, CDR2 SYGVNS. This CDR3 has 11 residues. The DNA for the CDR3 is TGTGCCAGCAGCAGCGCGAGGGAGCAGTACTTC. Protein: CASSSAREQYF.

For this clone: Other nucleotide sequences from this sample produce the same CDR3. The chain joins TRBV6-1 to TRBJ2-7, with 8 nucleotides matching TRBD1. The CDR3 has 15 amino acids. V lost 3 bases to trimming and J lost 1 base; unmatched junction nucleotides: 5. Germline lookup yields CDR1 MNHNS and CDR2 SASEGT. Here the CDR3 reads CASSERDRSSYEQYF. CDR3 sequence (DNA): TGTGCCAGCAGTGAGCGGGACAGGTCATCCTACGAGCAGTACTTC.

The CDR3 region has the DNA TGTGCCACGAAATCGGACTTTTTTAATGAAAAACTGTTTTTT. This gives the protein CATKSDFFNEKLFF. The genes are TRBV15 and TRBJ1-4; no definite D call. V lost 9 bases and J 4 bases, leaving 15 bases between the germline ends. Germline V CDR1 and CDR2: LNHNV, YYDKDF (reference sequence). The CDR3 is made up of 14 amino acids.

The V gene is TRBV6-6, the J gene TRBJ2-1, with 8 bases lining up with TRBD1. This CDR3 comprises 16 residues. The V gene end was trimmed by 6 bases and the J gene end by 2 bases; junction bases not matched to a gene: 9. Germline V CDR1 and CDR2: MNHNY, SVGAGI (reference sequence). CDR3 coding DNA: TGTGCCAGCAGGACGGGACAGGCAAAAACCTACAATGAGCAGTTCTTC. Translation gives CASRTGQAKTYNEQFF.

The genes are TRBV9 and TRBJ2-5; possible D gene TRBD2, 7 bases. V was cut by 0 bases and J by 5 bases, with 14 bases left in between. This CDR3 has 15 amino acids. CDR1 is SGDLS and CDR2 is YYNGEE in the germline V gene. CDR3 nucleotides: TGTGCCAGCAGCGTAGGCGGGGGCGGTAGGGAGACCCAGTACTTC. Its translation is CASSVGGGGRETQYF.

This chain connects TRBV9 to TRBJ2-2; 7 nucleotides match TRBD2. The germline V gene encodes CDR1 SGDLS and CDR2 YYNGEE. The CDR3 runs to 16 residues. With 3 bases clipped from V and 5 bases from J, the junction kept 10 bases outside the gene matches. CDR3 bases: TGTGCCAGCAGCGAGGGGATTGGAGCGGGGACCGGGGAGCTGTTTTTT. Encoded protein: CASSEGIGAGTGELFF. Complete variable domain (other parts from reference TRBV9 and TRBJ2-2): DSGVTQTPKHLITATGQRVTLRCSPRSGDLSVYWYQQSLDQGLQFLIQYYNGEERAKGNILERFSAQQFPDLHSELNLSSLELGDSALYFCASSEGIGAGTGELFFGEGSRLTVL.

This clone was counted a few times. This sample includes further DNA sequences coding for the same CDR3. The chain recombines TRBV6-6 with TRBJ1-5; D remains ambiguous. The length of the CDR3 is 15 residues. Between the trimmed V and J ends, which lost 7 bases and 1 base, there was a span of 14 bases. In germline, CDR1 is MNHNY, CDR2 SVGAGI (reference sequence). CDR3 loop: CASTPSQYSNQPQHF. The CDR3 DNA reads as TGTGCCAGCACCCCGTCACAATACAGCAATCAGCCCCAGCATTTT.

The rearrangement uses TRBV5-4 and TRBJ2-2; 7 bases map to TRBD1. This CDR3 is built from 15 residues. The germline CDR1 and CDR2 sequences are SGHNT and YYREEE (reference sequence). V shed 4 bases and J 4 bases; nucleotides not matched to a gene: 7. The CDR3 loop is CASSAGTEGTGELFF. CDR3 DNA sequence: TGTGCCAGCAGCGCCGGGACAGAGGGCACCGGGGAGCTGTTTTTT. Drawing the rest from reference TRBV5-4 and TRBJ2-2, the complete variable domain is ETGVTQSPTHLIKTRGQQVTLRCSSQSGHNTVSWYQQALGQGPQFIFQYYREEENGRGNFPPRFSGLQFPNYSSELNVNALELDDSALYLCASSAGTEGTGELFFGEGSRLTVL.

As DNA, the CDR3 is TGTGCCAGCAGCGTAGAAGGCGGGACTAGCGGGAGACCGCCGGGCACAGATACGCAGTATTTT. It encodes CASSVEGGTSGRPPGTDTQYF. The chain recombines TRBV9 with TRBJ2-3; 14 positions match TRBD2. Unmatched junction bases numbered 13, after V lost 0 bases and J lost 1 base. This CDR3 spans 21 amino acids. Per germline, CDR1 SGDLS and CDR2 YYNGEE.

This chain links TRBV5-1 with TRBJ2-5, with a possible D match to TRBD1 (6 bases). V was pared by 3 bases and J by 2 bases, with 17 bases between. The CDR3 covers 16 residues. Germline V gives CDR1 SGHRS, CDR2 YFSETQ. As DNA, the CDR3 is TGCGCCAGCAGCTCCCAGGGGACCCCCCAACAAGAGACCCAGTACTTC. Translated: CASSSQGTPQQETQYF.

The chain employs TRBV29-1 and TRBJ2-7; TRBD1 matches 9 bases. The CDR3 contains 14 residues. The trim removed 6 bases at V and 2 bases at J, leaving 8 bases unmatched. Germline values: CDR1 SQVTM, CDR2 ANQGSEA. The CDR3 spells CSVAEGTGPYEQYF. The CDR3 DNA reads as TGCAGCGTGGCCGAGGGGACAGGGCCCTACGAGCAGTACTTC.

Written as DNA, the CDR3 is TGTGCCAGCGGGTACGGACAGAAGACCTACGAGCAGTACTTC. Its translation: CASGYGQKTYEQYF. The chain uses TRBV6-5 and TRBJ2-7; a possible D gene is TRBD1 (6 bases). V lost 8 bases and J lost 2, with 16 bases in between. Germline lookup yields CDR1 MNHEY and CDR2 SVGAGI. The CDR3 has 14 residues.

Ten or more counts support this clone. V and J are TRBV7-2 and TRBJ2-7, with a tentative D call TRBD2 (6 bases). The germline gives CDR1 SGHTA, CDR2 FQGNSA. This CDR3 has 13 residues. The V and J ends lost 5 bases and 6 bases respectively, with 14 bases between them. CDR3 in amino acids: CASSQPSAGEQYF. Here the CDR3 DNA reads TGTGCCAGCAGCCAACCTAGCGCCGGCGAGCAGTACTTC.